The rows below give T cell receptor beta chains drawn from one sample of a study of blood T cell repertoires in COVID-19. Only in-frame clones appear in the TCRdb table, and some are missing; sequencing was by immunoSEQ multiplex PCR. The sample has 330,000 or so clones; roughly 90% are singletons. Sequenced material: PBMCs or T cells enriched from blood (not recorded which). These receptors were collected from a woman aged 30 to 39 who had recovered from COVID-19. Both conserved end residues are part of each CDR3. Fields, in order: clone size, V gene, CDR3 protein. A row's size may be missing; if present it is once, few, many or a size class.

. | TRBV18 | CASSPRSSSIPNYGYTF
. | TRBV30 | CAWTLAREQYF
. | TRBV27 | CASSSNSGRAHEQYF
. | TRBV5-3 | CARSLGGKDGPGELFF
. | TRBV28 | CASSLFFSGNQPQHF
. | TRBV19 | CATKPGQGAYEQYF
. | TRBV6-5 | CASSYSAGTSGPGYTF
once | TRBV19 | CASSEGGYSDEQYF
. | TRBV28 | CASSRGQGRSPLHF
. | TRBV4-3 | CASSQYLVEGQGPRYGYTF
. | TRBV7-2 | CASNLGGGSGNTIYF
few | TRBV19 | CASSVQANKGTEAFF
. | TRBV5-6 | CASSWAQGLNEQFF
. | TRBV28 | CASSWRDRGSYEQYF
. | TRBV11-3 | CASSSFGAGPSTDTQYF
. | TRBV5-1 | CASSEEQETQYF
. | TRBV10-3 | CAISPSGREGETQYF
once | TRBV28 | CASSPDTNYGYTF
. | TRBV30 | CAWSVLGRGTEKLFF
. | TRBV28 | CASRTDLTEAFF
. | TRBV2 | CASTTRGQGTYGYTF
once | TRBV4-2 | CASSQPRRADPYEQYF
. | TRBV18 | CASSESSKSFYEQYF
. | TRBV2 | CASSGGGGPTDTQYF
. | TRBV28 | CASSLALYEQYF
. | TRBV29-1 | CSVEEQGAEAFF
. | TRBV28 | CASKPRLAGDPDTQYF
. | TRBV2 | CASSNRGRMNEQFF
. | TRBV29-1 | CSVVEQMISYEQYF